One sample yielded the 28 T cell receptor beta chains listed below, sequenced in a study of cytomegalovirus exposure and HLA in healthy donors. The PCR was carried out with 60 Vbeta primers and 13 Jbeta primers. The assay was immunoSEQ multiplex PCR, and TCRdb's table has in-frame clones only and misses some. This table has about 280,000 clones, about 87% appearing once. Sequenced: PBMCs. The receptors here all came from a woman aged 18-35 years in good health and CMV-seronegative.

This clone was seen only a few times. V usage is TRBV19 and J usage is TRBJ2-7; weak D call: TRBD1 (5 bases). CDR1 and CDR2 (germline): LNHDA, SQIVND (reference sequence). Trimming removed 6 bases at V and 0 bases at J, with 12 bases between. This CDR3 has 14 amino acids. The chain's CDR3 is CASRDSPTSYEQYF. CDR3 nucleotides: TGTGCCAGTAGAGACAGTCCGACCTCCTACGAGCAGTACTTC.

DNA for the CDR3: TGCAGCGTTGAGGGACAGGCGAACACTGAAGCTTTCTTT. Protein: CSVEGQANTEAFF. This chain uses TRBV29-1 with TRBJ1-1; TRBD1 matches 8 bases. V dropped 3 bases and J dropped 1; count of bases not matched to a gene: 1. This CDR3 comprises 13 residues. The germline gives CDR1 SQVTM, CDR2 ANQGSEA.

This chain links TRBV29-1 with TRBJ1-2; D remains unclear. The CDR3 sequence is 14 residues long. CDR1 SQVTM and CDR2 ANQGSEA come from the germline V gene. The V end lost 6 bases, the J end lost 4 bases, and 18 bases lay between the germline ends. For the CDR3, the DNA is TGCAGCGTCCTGGTAGCAGACTTTTCCTATGGCTACACCTTC. Protein: CSVLVADFSYGYTF.

The V gene is TRBV7-9, the J gene TRBJ2-3; 11 bases agree with TRBD1. The germline V gene encodes CDR1 SEHNR and CDR2 FQNEAQ (reference sequence). This CDR3 comprises 18 residues. V trimming: 5 bases; J trimming: 0 bases; junction bases outside the gene matches: 10. This CDR3 reads CASSPSGQGALSTDTQYF. CDR3 sequence (DNA): TGTGCCAGCAGCCCGTCAGGACAGGGGGCGTTAAGCACAGATACGCAGTATTTT.

In DNA, the CDR3 is TGTGCCATCAGTGGAGGTGGTAATGAGCAGTTCTTC. It specifies CAISGGGNEQFF. The V gene is TRBV10-3, the J gene TRBJ2-1; D is unclear. CDR3 length: 12 residues. Germline V CDR1 and CDR2: ENHRY, SYGVKD. With 4 bases removed from V and 7 bases from J, the gap between germline ends came to 8 bases.

In nucleotides, the CDR3 is TGTGCCAGCTCACCCACCCGGGTTTCCAACACCGGGGAGCTGTTTTTT. It translates to CASSPTRVSNTGELFF. This chain connects TRBV18 to TRBJ2-2, with D unresolved. This CDR3 comprises 16 residues. V was cut by 3 bases and J by 2 bases, with 13 bases left in between. Germline CDR1 and CDR2: KGHSH and LQKENI.

This chain uses TRBV7-2 with TRBJ2-5; 7 bases fit TRBD2. CDR3 length: 17 residues. Germline lookup yields CDR1 SGHTA and CDR2 FQGNSA. With 3 bases clipped from V and 3 bases from J, the junction kept 13 bases outside the gene matches. The CDR3 bases are TGTGCCAGCAGCTTTCCGGTGACTAGCATAGTAGAAGAGACCCAGTACTTC. Its protein is CASSFPVTSIVEETQYF.

The genes are TRBV25-1 and TRBJ2-3; possibly TRBD2 for D (5 bases). The CDR3 consists of 17 residues. CDR1 is MGHDK and CDR2 is SYGVNS in the germline V gene. Trimming left V 6 bases short and J 6 bases short, with 25 bases between. This CDR3 is CASSRGGLDLARDTQYF. The CDR3 coding sequence is TGTGCCAGCAGCCGGGGTGGACTCGACCTAGCACGGGATACGCAGTATTTT.

V usage is TRBV5-1 and J usage is TRBJ1-1, with D hard to call. Germline values: CDR1 SGHRS, CDR2 YFSETQ. The CDR3 runs to 13 residues. The V gene lost 0 bases and the J gene lost 5 bases, with 8 bases spanning the gap. The CDR3 is CASSLGRGTEAFF. DNA of the CDR3: TGCGCCAGCAGCTTGGGGAGAGGGACTGAAGCTTTCTTT.

The rearrangement joins TRBV7-9 to TRBJ2-2; D ambiguous. The CDR3 consists of 13 residues. The germline V and J ends were trimmed by 4 bases and 0 bases, with 3 bases remaining between them. Germline CDR1 reads SEHNR; CDR2 reads FQNEAQ (reference sequence). Written as DNA, the CDR3 is TGTGCCAGCAGCTCCACGAACACCGGGGAGCTGTTTTTT. Its translation is CASSSTNTGELFF. Full variable domain (remainder filled in from reference TRBV7-9 and TRBJ2-2): DTGVSQNPRHKITKRGQNVTFRCDPISEHNRLYWYRQTLGQGPEFLTYFQNEAQLEKSRLLSDRFSAERPKGSFSTLEIQRTEQGDSAMYLCASSSTNTGELFFGEGSRLTVL.

This clone was detected once. Sequence at one end of the junction differs from germline and may be a read error. V and J are TRBV7-9 and TRBJ1-1; 7 bases line up with TRBD1. CDR3 size: 13 residues. Looked up from germline, CDR1 is SEHNR and CDR2 is FQNEAQ (reference sequence). CDR3 sequence (DNA): TGTTCCAGCACTGACAGGGTAGACACTGAAGCTTTCTTT. The encoded protein is CSSTDRVDTEAFF.

This chain joins TRBV10-3 and TRBJ2-5; TRBD2 matches 16 bases. The CDR3 spans 18 residues. With 0 bases clipped from V and 6 bases from J, the junction kept 7 bases outside the gene matches. Germline V lookup: CDR1 ENHRY, CDR2 SYGVKD. CDR3: CAISESGTSGGAGKTQYF. In DNA, the CDR3 is TGTGCCATCAGTGAGTCCGGGACTAGCGGGGGGGCCGGGAAGACCCAGTACTTC.

This chain uses TRBV27 with TRBJ1-5; no clear D gene. Germline CDR1 and CDR2: MNHEY and SMNVEV (reference sequence). The CDR3 consists of 15 residues. V dropped 3 bases and J dropped 0 bases, with 9 bases sitting between them. The CDR3 spells CASSFYHDSNQPQHF. Written as DNA, the CDR3 is TGTGCCAGCAGTTTCTACCATGATAGCAATCAGCCCCAGCATTTT.

This rearrangement joins TRBV15 to TRBJ2-1, with 11 bases aligning to TRBD2. CDR1 is LNHNV and CDR2 is YYDKDF in the germline V gene (reference sequence). This CDR3 region has 17 residues. V was clipped by 5 bases and J by 7 bases; unmatched bases: 13. CDR3 amino acids: CATSLAGGQFRINEQFF. DNA of the CDR3: TGTGCCACCAGCCTAGCGGGGGGCCAGTTTCGAATTAATGAGCAGTTCTTC.

The chain combines TRBV10-3 with TRBJ1-2; TRBD1 matches at 9 bases. This CDR3 contains 15 residues. Germline V lookup: CDR1 ENHRY, CDR2 SYGVKD. The trim removed 3 bases at V and 3 bases at J, leaving 5 bases unmatched. This CDR3 is CAISDGTGLYYGYTF. The CDR3 nucleotides are TGTGCCATCAGTGATGGGACAGGGCTATACTATGGCTACACCTTC.

The chain links TRBV19 to TRBJ2-5; 10 nucleotides agree with TRBD1. The CDR3 consists of 14 residues. The germline gives CDR1 LNHDA, CDR2 SQIVND (reference sequence). The ends lost 6 bases at V and 1 base at J; junction bases unmatched: 2. CDR3 sequence (DNA): TGTGCCAGTAGGAGACAGGGGGCCCAAGAGACCCAGTACTTC. Its protein is CASRRQGAQETQYF. Looking up the rest from reference TRBV19 and TRBJ2-5 gives the full variable domain: DGGITQSPKYLFRKEGQNVTLSCEQNLNHDAMYWYRQDPGQGLRLIYYSQIVNDFQKGDIAEGYSVSREKKESFPLTVTSAQKNPTAFYLCASRRQGAQETQYFGPGTRLLVL.

This chain uses TRBV6-5 with TRBJ1-1; D is ambiguous. Trimming left V 0 bases short and J 4 bases short, with 15 bases between. The CDR3 has 16 residues. Germline V gene lookup returns CDR1 MNHEY and CDR2 SVGAGI. The CDR3 is CASSYSYGLDTTEAFF. The CDR3 DNA sequence: TGTGCCAGCAGTTACTCGTACGGGTTGGATACCACTGAAGCTTTCTTT.

The sample holds one count of this clone. V is TRBV9 and J is TRBJ2-2, with TRBD2 as a possible D gene (6 bases). This CDR3 has 15 residues. Germline V gives CDR1 SGDLS, CDR2 YYNGEE. With 2 bases removed from V and 1 base from J, the gap between germline ends came to 9 bases. CDR3 DNA: TGTGCCAGCAGCGTGGAGGGCGGGAACACCGGGGAGCTGTTTTTT. This sequence encodes CASSVEGGNTGELFF.

The chain uses TRBV28 and TRBJ2-5; unclear D gene. The J call could be wrong; TRBJ2-7 is a better fit for the DNA end. Germline CDR1 is MDHEN and CDR2 is SYDVKM. The CDR3 has 12 residues. DNA of the CDR3: TGTGCCAGCAGAGTTGGAGCCTACGAGCAGTACTTC. This sequence encodes CASRVGAYEQYF.

V is TRBV9 and J is TRBJ1-2; D not certain. Trimming shortened V by 0 bases and J by 8 bases, and 14 bases separated the two germline ends. This CDR3 contains 14 residues. CDR1 and CDR2 (germline): SGDLS, YYNGEE. CDR3 loop: CASSVEGPRAGYTF. CDR3 nucleotides: TGTGCCAGCAGCGTAGAAGGTCCGAGGGCCGGCTACACCTTC. Variable domain in full (rest from reference TRBV9 and TRBJ1-2): DSGVTQTPKHLITATGQRVTLRCSPRSGDLSVYWYQQSLDQGLQFLIQYYNGEERAKGNILERFSAQQFPDLHSELNLSSLELGDSALYFCASSVEGPRAGYTFGSGTRLTVV.

This chain joins TRBV19 and TRBJ1-1; D remains ambiguous. V lost 4 bases and J 4 bases, leaving 7 bases between the germline ends. The CDR3 consists of 12 residues. Germline V gives CDR1 LNHDA, CDR2 SQIVND (reference sequence). The CDR3 DNA reads TGTGCCAGTAGTACGGGGTTCACTGAAGCTTTCTTT. Translating gives CASSTGFTEAFF.

The table lists this clone with a few counts. The chain combines TRBV10-2 with TRBJ2-3; 8 bases are a match to TRBD2. Germline CDR1 reads WSHSY; CDR2 reads SAAADI. The CDR3 is 15 residues long. V was pared by 9 bases and J by 2 bases, with 10 bases of the junction left unmatched. The CDR3 spells CASLDLAGLTDTQYF. Written as DNA, the CDR3 is TGCGCCAGTCTTGATCTAGCGGGCCTCACAGATACGCAGTATTTT.

The chain is built from TRBV5-1 and TRBJ2-1; TRBD2 aligns across 7 bases. The ends lost 1 base at V and 6 bases at J; junction bases unmatched: 7. Germline-derived CDR1 and CDR2 are SGHRS and YFSETQ. The CDR3 runs 15 residues. The CDR3 DNA reads as TGCGCCAGCAGCTTGTTTCCGACTAGCTCCAATGAGCAGTTCTTC. This encodes CASSLFPTSSNEQFF.

V is TRBV7-9 and J is TRBJ2-1; maybe TRBD2 (6 bases). There are 14 residues in the CDR3. From germline, CDR1 is SEHNR and CDR2 FQNEAQ (reference sequence). The V and J ends lost 1 base and 5 bases respectively, with 9 bases between them. The CDR3 DNA reads TGTGCCAGCAGCTTAGGGAGGGCTAACAATGAGCAGTTCTTC. Translating gives CASSLGRANNEQFF.

The chain employs TRBV6-5 and TRBJ2-1, with D perhaps matching TRBD2 (6 bases). The germline V gene encodes CDR1 MNHEY and CDR2 SVGAGI. The CDR3 contains 13 residues. V was clipped by 5 bases and J by 13 bases, with 18 bases between them. The CDR3 here is CASSPGGAMEQFF. The CDR3 coding sequence is TGTGCCAGCAGTCCAGGAGGGGCAATGGAACAGTTCTTC.

This clone was detected once. The V gene is TRBV6-5, the J gene TRBJ2-7, with D perhaps matching TRBD2 (5 bases). From germline, CDR1 is MNHEY and CDR2 SVGAGI. The CDR3 totals 15 residues. V was cut by 1 base and J by 0 bases, with 10 bases left in between. As DNA, the CDR3 is TGTGCCAGCAGTTACTTCCTGGGGAGCTCCTACGAGCAGTACTTC. It specifies CASSYFLGSSYEQYF.

The chain employs TRBV30 and TRBJ1-2; D remains ambiguous. CDR1 GTSNPN and CDR2 SVGIG come from the germline V gene (reference sequence). The CDR3 is 12 amino acids. The ends were cut back, 3 bases at V and 7 bases at J, with 12 bases in the middle. The chain's CDR3 is CAWRSYLSGYTF. For the CDR3, the DNA is TGTGCCTGGAGAAGTTACTTATCTGGCTACACCTTC.

V gene TRBV7-3 combines with J gene TRBJ2-1, with a possible D match to TRBD2 (6 bases). This CDR3 is built from 16 residues. Looked up from germline, CDR1 is SGHTA and CDR2 is FQGTGA. The ends were cut back, 6 bases at V and 0 bases at J, with 15 bases in the middle. The CDR3 DNA follows: TGTGCCAGCAGTTATACCGGGACTGTCTCCTACAATGAGCAGTTCTTC. Protein sequence: CASSYTGTVSYNEQFF.